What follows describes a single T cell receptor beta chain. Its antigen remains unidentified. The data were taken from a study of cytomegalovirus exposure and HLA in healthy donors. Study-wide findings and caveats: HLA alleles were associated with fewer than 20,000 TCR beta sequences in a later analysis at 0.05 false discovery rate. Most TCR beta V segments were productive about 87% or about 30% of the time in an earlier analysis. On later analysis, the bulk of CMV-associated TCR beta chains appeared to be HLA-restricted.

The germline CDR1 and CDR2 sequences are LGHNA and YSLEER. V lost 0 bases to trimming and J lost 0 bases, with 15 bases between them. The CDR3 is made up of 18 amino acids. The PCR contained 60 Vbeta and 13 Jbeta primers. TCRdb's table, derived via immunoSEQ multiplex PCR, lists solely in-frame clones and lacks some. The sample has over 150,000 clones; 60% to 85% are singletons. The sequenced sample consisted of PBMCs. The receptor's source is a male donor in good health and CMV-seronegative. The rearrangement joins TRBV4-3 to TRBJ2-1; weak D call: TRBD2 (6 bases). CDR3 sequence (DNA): TGCGCCAGCAGCCAAGAGGGGCCAGCGGGTAGCTCCTACAATGAGCAGTTCTTC. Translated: CASSQEGPAGSSYNEQFF.